Described below is a single T cell receptor (beta chain) sequence and its context. Its antigen is undetermined. The data originate from a study of shared clonotypes between healthy human individuals. Findings and caveats of the study: Sequencing depth was expected to influence donor clonotype sharing.

Several immunoSEQ plates held equal portions of the genomic DNA taken from each subset. Original data processing: Owing to the provision of junction-only sequences devoid of quality scores by immunoSEQ, filtering differed. Here immunoSEQ multiplex PCR was the method, and the copy in TCRdb shows in-frame clones only, minus some. That table furnishes V, J and clone size, whereas the DNA furnished D and trimming. Of around 2.5 million clones listed, under 95% are singletons. What was sequenced was naive CD4+ T cells from PBMCs. Documented subset: CD45RA+ positively selected. This TCR was sampled from a man aged 18 to 29 in good health. Some clones in this sample may be carry-over from other donors' samples.

CDR3 coding DNA: TGTGCCAGCAGCTTAAACCCCTGGGCGGGGGCCTACGAGCAGTACTTC. Its protein product is CASSLNPWAGAYEQYF. The chain couples TRBV7-2 to TRBJ2-7; TRBD2 aligns across 7 bases. After removal of 2 bases from V and 2 bases from J, the junction contained 9 bases not matched to a gene. Germline V gives CDR1 SGHTA, CDR2 FQGNSA. The CDR3 has 16 residues.